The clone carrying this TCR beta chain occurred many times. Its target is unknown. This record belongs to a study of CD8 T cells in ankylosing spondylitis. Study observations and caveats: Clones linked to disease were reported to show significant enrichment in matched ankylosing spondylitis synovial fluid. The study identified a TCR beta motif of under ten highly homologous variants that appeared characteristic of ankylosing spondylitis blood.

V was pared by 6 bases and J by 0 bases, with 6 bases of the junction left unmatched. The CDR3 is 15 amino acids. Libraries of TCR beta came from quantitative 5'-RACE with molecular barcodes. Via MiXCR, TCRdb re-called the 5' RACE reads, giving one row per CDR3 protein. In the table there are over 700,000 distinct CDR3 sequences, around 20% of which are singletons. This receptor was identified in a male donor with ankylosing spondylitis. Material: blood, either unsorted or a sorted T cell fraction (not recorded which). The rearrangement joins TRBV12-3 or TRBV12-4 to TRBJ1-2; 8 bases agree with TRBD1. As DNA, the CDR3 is TGTGCCAGCAGCTATGGACAGGGTTCTAACTATGGCTACACCTTC. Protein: CASSYGQGSNYGYTF.